This entry concerns a single T cell receptor beta chain. What it binds is unknown. The data were obtained in a study of Ad26.COV2.S vaccination and SARS-CoV-2 variants. Study context: Trial arm assignment for the donor was COV1001 Ad26.COV2.S. The authors gave Ad26.COV2.S intramuscularly, either once or twice 56 days apart. Study-wide results and limits: Participants given vaccine showed non-spike TCR breadth similar to that of placebo recipients.

The method was immunoSEQ multiplex PCR; TCRdb's version includes in-frame clones alone and lacks a portion of them. The sample includes approximately 300,000 clones, just under 85% of them seen just once. Trimming pared 2 bases from V and 1 base from J, leaving 9 bases between. The CDR3 loop spans 15 amino acids. Germline V gene sequence: CDR1 MDHEN, CDR2 SYDVKM. Documented treatment: some 20 received Ad26.COV2.S at low or high dose, single or two shots; about 5 received placebo; per-sample allocation not given. Material that was analyzed had been drawn on day 63 after the first vaccine or placebo injection. Recruitment in Boston yielded a donor of adult age, 18-55 years.

V gene TRBV28 combines with J gene TRBJ2-1; tentatively, D is TRBD2 (6 bases). Specimen: peripheral blood, collected in a trial of Ad26.COV2.S vaccine versus placebo. The source of this sequence is a person between 18 and 65 years old who received the Ad26.COV2.S COVID-19 vaccine or a placebo. DNA for the CDR3: TGTGCCAGCAGTTTAGCCGGGGGTTCCTACAATGAGCAGTTCTTC. Amino acid sequence: CASSLAGGSYNEQFF.